This TCR beta chain was sequenced for a study of cytomegalovirus exposure and HLA in healthy donors. Study-wide results and caveats: The Asian-associated ancestry cluster reportedly had fewer N-insertions than the 666-donor mean in a later analysis. Researchers left out some V segments, among them TRBV6-2 and TRBV6-3, as indistinguishable. Cytomegalovirus association was listed for about 180 TCR beta chains.

Notes on this clone: Antigen specificity is unknown.

PCR amplification relied on 60 Vbeta primers (plus 13 Jbeta primers). Generated by immunoSEQ multiplex PCR, the TCRdb table keeps only in-frame clones and is missing some. The sample has 250,000 to 350,000 clones; around two thirds are singletons. In germline, CDR1 is SGHNT, CDR2 YYREEE (reference sequence). The V and J ends lost 0 bases and 3 bases respectively, with 10 bases between them. This CDR3 is built from 15 residues. The receptor comes from a female donor in good health and CMV-seronegative. Sequencing was performed on PBMCs. The chain couples TRBV5-4 to TRBJ2-1; possibly TRBD2 for D (6 bases). The CDR3 is CASSLGLANYNEQFF. For the CDR3, the DNA is TGTGCCAGCAGCTTGGGGCTAGCGAACTACAATGAGCAGTTCTTC. Full variable domain (remainder filled in from reference TRBV5-4 and TRBJ2-1): ETGVTQSPTHLIKTRGQQVTLRCSSQSGHNTVSWYQQALGQGPQFIFQYYREEENGRGNFPPRFSGLQFPNYSSELNVNALELDDSALYLCASSLGLANYNEQFFGPGTRLTVL.